This TCR beta chain was recorded in a study of T cell responses to AZD1222 COVID-19 vaccine. Study-wide points: Clonal diversity was possibly underestimated; the donors were predominantly white British and more often female. Mapped onto spike, vaccine-associated CD4 TCRs spanned it and were dominant at 160-218 and 743-854.

Per germline, CDR1 SGHNT and CDR2 YYREEE (reference sequence). J gave up 4 bases and V 6 bases, and 10 bases lay outside the gene matches. The CDR3 has 15 amino acids. Assay used: immunoSEQ multiplex PCR; TCRdb lists only in-frame clones, some missing. The profile covers around 250,000 clones, with roughly 93% appearing a single time and about 0.5% taken by the ten largest. This clone was seen just once. What it binds is unknown. The sample here was peripheral blood, taken on day 0 of AZD1222 vaccination. The receptor was derived from an adult in good health. The chain is built from TRBV5-4 and TRBJ1-2; 9 positions agree with TRBD1. In nucleotides, the CDR3 is TGTGCCAGCACCCCTCGACAGGGGGTTCCCTATGGCTACACCTTC. It yields the protein CASTPRQGVPYGYTF.